Presented here are 9 T cell receptor beta chains from one specimen sequenced in a study of patients and donors after allogeneic stem cell transplantation. TCRdb independently ran MiXCR on the RT-PCR reads; one entry per CDR3 protein. The table records some 92,000 distinct CDR3 sequences, under 50% of them present only once. Sample: blood, either unsorted or a sorted T cell fraction (not recorded which). These receptors were collected from a human donor who was either an allogeneic HSCT recipient or a stem cell or donor lymphocyte infusion donor (not recorded which). It is not recorded whose cells these are; they may come from a transplant donor.

The chain carries TRBV5-6 and TRBJ1-2; the D is unclear. The CDR3 extends over 12 amino acids. Germline lookup yields CDR1 SGHDT and CDR2 YYEEEE. V dropped 6 bases and J dropped 4 bases, with 10 bases sitting between them. The DNA of the CDR3 is TGTGCCAGCACCTTCTCGATCTATGGCTACACCTTC. Its protein is CASTFSIYGYTF.

This clonotype occurred once. The gene calls are TRBV28 and TRBJ1-3; D gene unclear. The CDR3 spans 11 residues. Trimming removed 10 bases at V and 4 bases at J, with 8 bases between. The V gene's germline CDR1 is MDHEN and CDR2 SYDVKM. CDR3 region: CATDAGNTIYF. Written as DNA, the CDR3 is TGTGCCACCGATGCGGGAAACACCATATATTTT. Full variable domain (outside the CDR3, taken from reference TRBV28 and TRBJ1-3): DVKVTQSSRYLVKRTGEKVFLECVQDMDHENMFWYRQDPGLGLRLIYFSYDVKMKEKGDIPEGYSVSREKKERFSLILESASTNQTSMYLCATDAGNTIYFGEGSWLTVV.

The sample holds a few counts of this clonotype. The chain recombines TRBV6-5 with TRBJ1-1; no reliable D call. This CDR3 has 17 residues. Trimming stripped 2 bases from V and 4 bases from J, with 20 bases between. The germline CDR1 and CDR2 sequences are MNHEY and SVGAGI. The CDR3, as DNA: TGTGCCAGCAGTTACCATCGCCTATTTTTGGGAACCACTGAAGCTTTCTTT. As protein: CASSYHRLFLGTTEAFF.

The rearrangement links TRBV7-8 to TRBJ1-3; D remains unclear. V was trimmed by 1 base and J by 9 bases, leaving 7 bases between them. The V gene's germline CDR1 is SGHVS and CDR2 FQNEAQ. The CDR3 has 12 residues. This CDR3 is CASSLEVGTIYF. The CDR3 nucleotides read TGTGCCAGCAGCTTAGAGGTTGGCACCATATATTTT.

The gene calls are TRBV12-3 or TRBV12-4 and TRBJ2-5; D gene uncertain. The CDR3 contains 13 residues. The ends were cut back, 5 bases at V and 4 bases at J, with 11 bases in the middle. The DNA of the CDR3 is TGTGCCAGCAGTGGACGTGTGGGAGAGACCCAGTACTTC. Protein product: CASSGRVGETQYF.

V and J are TRBV4-1 and TRBJ1-2; D call uncertain. The germline CDR1 and CDR2 sequences are MGHRA and YSYEKL. CDR3 length: 15 amino acids. The ends were cut back, 0 bases at V and 3 bases at J, with 11 bases in the middle. CDR3 sequence (DNA): TGCGCCAGCAGCCAAGAAGGGTTTGGGGACTATGGCTACACCTTC. Translating it yields CASSQEGFGDYGYTF.

This clonotype was counted between two and nine times. V usage is TRBV7-3 and J usage is TRBJ2-2; 11 nucleotides match TRBD2. The germline CDR1 and CDR2 sequences are SGHTA and FQGTGA. The CDR3 is 15 amino acids. V shed 6 bases and J 4 bases; nucleotides not matched to a gene: 4. The CDR3 sequence is CASRLTSGGTGELFF. CDR3 DNA sequence: TGTGCCAGCAGACTAACTAGCGGGGGCACCGGGGAGCTGTTTTTT.

The chain is built from TRBV4-3 and TRBJ1-2; a weak D match, TRBD1 (5 bases). V lost 0 bases and J 5 bases, leaving 16 bases between the germline ends. The CDR3 runs to 16 residues. Germline CDR1 and CDR2: LGHNA and YSLEER. CDR3 nucleotide sequence: TGCGCCAGCAGCCAAGATCGGGGCAGGACGACATATGGCTACACCTTC. Encoded protein: CASSQDRGRTTYGYTF.

This chain links TRBV28 with TRBJ2-1; D is ambiguous. This CDR3 region has 14 residues. V was shortened by 3 bases and J by 2 bases, with 8 bases between the two germline ends. Germline CDR1 and CDR2: MDHEN and SYDVKM. The CDR3 DNA reads as TGTGCCAGCAGTTTCCAAAGGCCCTACAATGAGCAGTTCTTC. It specifies CASSFQRPYNEQFF.